This T cell receptor (beta chain) was obtained from a study of early T cells in non-severe SARS-CoV-2 infection. Study-level background: Unsorted whole-blood RNA was sequenced in bulk, leaving chains unpaired.

General study results and limits: VDJdb matches were skewed toward anti-spike CD8 T cell responses.

Trimming left V 1 base short and J 1 base short, with 14 bases between. The CDR3 spans 16 residues. Germline V gene data show CDR1 as SGHTA and CDR2 as FQGNSA. As part of library construction, unique molecular identifiers were attached to individual cDNA molecules. In TCRdb, the 5' RACE reads were re-called with MiXCR into one record per CDR3 protein. This table has roughly 27,000 distinct CDR3 sequences, roughly 5% appearing once. This clonotype was seen many times. No antigen is known for it. The source material was whole blood. V usage is TRBV7-2 and J usage is TRBJ2-7; no clear D gene. The TCR originated in an adult who was a healthcare worker with PCR-confirmed SARS-CoV-2 infection or an uninfected control (not recorded which). CDR3 DNA: TGTGCCAGCAGCTTAGACTCTGGTATTAGATCCTACGAGCAGTACTTC. Amino acid sequence: CASSLDSGIRSYEQYF.